Below, 32 T cell receptor beta chains from the same sample are listed, as sequenced in a study of shared clonotypes between healthy human individuals (dated by TCRdb to about 2020). The library was made by the immunoSEQ multiplex PCR assay. The clones in this table, taken by TCRdb from immuneACCESS, are in-frame only. Not every clone is retained; where verified, under half of the shortfall comes from an unresolved V gene, and the cause of the rest is unknown. A total of about 2 million clones appear in this sample, 85% to 95% of them only once. Clones ranked in the top ten supply 0.1% to 0.15% of the sample. Sequenced: naive CD4+ T cells sorted from blood. This sample's cell subset or site label indicates: CD45RA+ positively selected. All receptors derive from a man younger than 35 in good health.

Points on this clone: It may be a read error: a sequence one base away is much more abundant. The J gene is TRBJ1-1, the V gene TRBV18; 7 positions agree with TRBD1. J was trimmed by 11 bases and V by 3 bases; bases with no gene match: 6. Germline V gives CDR1 KGHSH, CDR2 LQKENI. The CDR3 totals 12 residues. The CDR3: CASSPPTGLAFF. DNA of the CDR3: TGTGCCAGCTCACCCCCGACAGGGCTTGCTTTCTTT.

The V gene is TRBV7-3, the J gene TRBJ1-1, with unresolved D. Germline values: CDR1 SGHTA, CDR2 FQGTGA. The germline V and J ends were trimmed by 5 bases and 1 base, with 14 bases remaining between them. The CDR3 contains 15 residues. The CDR3 sequence is CASSQLWVGNTEAFF. The CDR3 nucleotides read TGTGCCAGCAGCCAACTTTGGGTGGGGAACACTGAAGCTTTCTTT. The full variable domain, with the rest looked up from reference TRBV7-3 and TRBJ1-1, is GAGVSQTPSNKVTEKGKYVELRCDPISGHTALYWYRQSLGQGPEFLIYFQGTGAADDSGLPNDRFFAVRPEGSVSTLKIQRTERGDSAVYLCASSQLWVGNTEAFFGQGTRLTVV.

The chain has TRBV7-9 and TRBJ2-3; TRBD1 agrees at 9 bases. The CDR3 contains 15 residues. Trimming took 1 base from V and 7 from J; bases not matched to a gene: 6. Germline V CDR1 and CDR2: SEHNR, FQNEAQ (reference sequence). The CDR3 loop reads CASSLGGTGLNTQYF. CDR3 in DNA: TGTGCCAGCAGCTTAGGGGGGACAGGGCTAAATACGCAGTATTTT.

The chain carries TRBV28 and TRBJ2-5; 10 nucleotides align to TRBD1. The CDR3 runs 15 residues. Germline loops: CDR1 MDHEN, CDR2 SYDVKM. Unmatched junction bases numbered 5, after V lost 6 bases and J lost 1 base. The CDR3 nucleotides are TGTGCCAGCAGCTCCCGGGACAGGGGCCAAGAGACCCAGTACTTC. Amino acids: CASSSRDRGQETQYF.

CDR3 amino acids: CASSPDSGHGNTIYF. The CDR3, as DNA: TGTGCCAGCTCACCTGATTCGGGCCATGGAAACACCATATATTTT. The V gene is TRBV18, the J gene TRBJ1-3, with D unresolved. V was trimmed by 3 bases and J by 3 bases, leaving 12 bases between them. The CDR3 has 15 residues. The germline gives CDR1 KGHSH, CDR2 LQKENI.

For this clone: The DNA is omitted, as the CDR3 cannot be located on it reliably, and the CDR3 follows TCRdb's listing. V gene TRBV28 combines with J gene TRBJ2-2. Germline loops: CDR1 MDHEN, CDR2 SYDVKM. Inclusive of both ends, the CDR3 amounts to 15 amino acids. This chain's CDR3 is CASSSGQTGTGELFF.

As for this clone: Other nucleotide sequences in the sample specify the same CDR3. The J gene is TRBJ1-5, the V gene TRBV29-1; possible D gene TRBD1, 6 bases. CDR3 size: 13 residues. Per the germline V gene, CDR1 is SQVTM and CDR2 is ANQGSEA. Trimming stripped 4 bases from V and 1 base from J, with 8 bases between. The CDR3 coding sequence is TGCAGCGTTGGGACAGACAGCAATCAGCCCCAGCATTTT. It specifies CSVGTDSNQPQHF.

This chain uses TRBV19 with TRBJ1-1; TRBD1 might be the D (5 bases). Germline CDR1 and CDR2: LNHDA and SQIVND (reference sequence). CDR3 length: 13 residues. The V and J ends lost 8 bases and 1 base respectively, with 11 bases between them. CDR3 coding DNA: TGTGCCAGTGGCGCCACAGGGAACACTGAAGCTTTCTTT. It codes for CASGATGNTEAFF.

This clone was seen once. The V and J genes are TRBV6-1 and TRBJ2-2; 9 positions match TRBD1. The germline V gene has CDR1 MNHNS and CDR2 SASEGT. Germline trimming cut 9 bases from V and 6 bases from J; bases unmatched to any gene: 5. The CDR3 sequence is 13 residues long. Here the CDR3 DNA reads TGTGCCAGTGGACAGGGGAGGGCCGGGGAGCTGTTTTTT. It codes for CASGQGRAGELFF.

The chain couples TRBV6-5 to TRBJ1-3, with 7 positions matching TRBD1. After removal of 6 bases from V and 4 bases from J, the junction contained 9 bases not matched to a gene. This CDR3 is built from 15 residues. Per germline, CDR1 MNHEY and CDR2 SVGAGI. The CDR3 DNA sequence: TGTGCCAGCAGATCGATAGGGACAGCCGGAAACACCATATATTTT. It specifies CASRSIGTAGNTIYF.

The chain links TRBV5-4 to TRBJ1-1, with no clear D. The CDR3 is 15 amino acids. Germline loops: CDR1 SGHNT, CDR2 YYREEE (reference sequence). Trimming left V 2 bases short and J 5 bases short, with 16 bases between. CDR3 bases: TGTGCCAGCAGCTTACTTAGCCGTAGTAATACTGAAGCTTTCTTT. Protein: CASSLLSRSNTEAFF.

The chain couples TRBV30 to TRBJ1-1; no firm D call. The V gene lost 2 bases and the J gene lost 8 bases, with 12 bases spanning the gap. This CDR3 contains 12 residues. Looked up from germline, CDR1 is GTSNPN and CDR2 is SVGIG (reference sequence). The CDR3, as DNA: TGTGCCTGGAGTATCTCCAGAACAGAAGCTTTCTTT. This codes for CAWSISRTEAFF.

Only one count was recorded for this clone. This sequence joins TRBV11-2 and TRBJ1-1; perhaps TRBD1 as D (6 bases). CDR1 is SGHAT and CDR2 is FQNNGV in the germline V gene. V lost 6 bases and J lost 1, with 18 bases in between. The CDR3 extends over 16 amino acids. Written as DNA, the CDR3 is TGTGCCAGCAGACCTATAGGGGGGCCTACGAACACTGAAGCTTTCTTT. It specifies CASRPIGGPTNTEAFF.

This clone occurred once. Other DNA sequences within the sample encode an identical CDR3. This sequence joins TRBV5-1 and TRBJ2-5, with unresolved D. In germline, CDR1 is SGHRS, CDR2 YFSETQ. The V end lost 4 bases, the J end lost 0 bases, and 10 bases lay between the germline ends. CDR3 length equals 14 residues. The CDR3 reads CASSLGGNQETQYF. The CDR3 DNA sequence: TGCGCCAGCAGCCTGGGTGGCAACCAAGAGACCCAGTACTTC. Using reference TRBV5-1 and TRBJ2-5 for the parts outside the CDR3, the full variable domain is KAGVTQTPRYLIKTRGQQVTLSCSPISGHRSVSWYQQTPGQGLQFLFEYFSETQRNKGNFPGRFSGRQFSNSRSEMNVSTLELGDSALYLCASSLGGNQETQYFGPGTRLLVL.

This chain links TRBV14 with TRBJ2-7; the D gene is possibly TRBD1 (6 bases). The germline CDR1 and CDR2 sequences are SGHDN and FVKESK. V shed 1 base and J shed 0 bases, with 10 bases lying between them. CDR3 size: 15 residues. CDR3 protein: CASSQGPGHSYEQYF. DNA of the CDR3: TGTGCCAGCAGCCAAGGGCCGGGACACTCCTACGAGCAGTACTTC.

The chain carries TRBV11-2 and TRBJ2-5; D tentatively reads TRBD1 or TRBD2 (5 bases each). The CDR3 sequence is 15 residues long. Trimming took 3 bases from V and 2 from J, leaving 13 bases between them. CDR1 is SGHAT, CDR2 FQNNGV, per germline. CDR3 coding DNA: TGTGCCAGCAGCTTTACCGGGGCGAAACAAGAGACCCAGTACTTC. It yields the protein CASSFTGAKQETQYF.

As concerns this clone: Other DNA sequences in the sample encode the same CDR3. This chain joins TRBV6-5 and TRBJ2-5; D call uncertain. The ends were cut back, 3 bases at V and 1 base at J, with 9 bases in the middle. This CDR3 region has 14 residues. CDR1 and CDR2 from the germline V gene are MNHEY and SVGAGI. In DNA form, the CDR3 reads TGTGCCAGCAGTTATTCCACGAGCCAAGAGACCCAGTACTTC. Amino acid sequence: CASSYSTSQETQYF.

This clone came up a few times. The chain employs TRBV7-6 and TRBJ2-7; D remains ambiguous. CDR1 and CDR2 from the germline V gene are SGHVS and FNYEAQ. The CDR3 loop spans 15 amino acids. The germline V and J ends were trimmed by 3 bases and 5 bases, with 17 bases remaining between them. In DNA, the CDR3 is TGTGCCAGCAGCTTTGAGCCGAGACCCGGCCACGAGCAGTACTTC. It codes for CASSFEPRPGHEQYF.

This chain uses TRBV4-2 with TRBJ2-5; D is possibly TRBD1 or TRBD2 (6 bases each). The CDR3 has 16 residues. Per the germline V gene, CDR1 is LGHNA and CDR2 is YNFKEQ. Trimming left V 5 bases short and J 2 bases short, with 18 bases between. This CDR3 is CASSGGTWGAQETQYF. The CDR3 region has the DNA TGTGCCAGCAGCGGTGGGACTTGGGGGGCGCAAGAGACCCAGTACTTC.

This chain links TRBV7-3 with TRBJ2-2, with 10 bases that match TRBD1. Germline CDR1 reads SGHTA; CDR2 reads FQGTGA. The length of the CDR3 is 17 residues. The J segment lost 5 bases and the V segment lost 0 bases, leaving 6 bases of the junction unmatched. The CDR3 spells CASSLTPGQGITGELFF. In DNA, the CDR3 is TGTGCCAGCAGCTTAACGCCGGGACAGGGGATTACCGGGGAGCTGTTTTTT.

V and J are TRBV20-1 and TRBJ2-1; D gene ambiguous. The CDR3 length is 11 residues. The germline CDR1 and CDR2 sequences are DFQATT and SNEGSKA (reference sequence). Trimming stripped 2 bases from V and 7 bases from J, with 6 bases between. The CDR3: CSARTMNEQFF. The DNA of the CDR3 is TGCAGTGCTAGAACCATGAATGAGCAGTTCTTC.

The rearrangement joins TRBV7-6 to TRBJ1-1, with D possibly being TRBD1 (5 bases). Germline assignment: CDR1 SGHVS and CDR2 FNYEAQ. CDR3 size: 13 residues. V lost 5 bases to trimming and J lost 1 base, with 8 bases between them. For the CDR3, the DNA is TGTGCCAGCAGCGGGACGGCGAACACTGAAGCTTTCTTT. Translating gives CASSGTANTEAFF.

The rearrangement links TRBV25-1 to TRBJ2-3; 8 nucleotides line up with TRBD2. This CDR3 comprises 12 residues. Germline trimming cut 6 bases from V and 7 bases from J; bases unmatched to any gene: 3. CDR1 is MGHDK, CDR2 SYGVNS, per germline. DNA of the CDR3: TGTGCCAGCAGATTAGCGGGGAATACGCAGTATTTT. Encoded protein: CASRLAGNTQYF.

The chain has TRBV4-1 and TRBJ1-6, with 9 bases matching TRBD1. The length of the CDR3 is 16 residues. Germline-derived CDR1 and CDR2 are MGHRA and YSYEKL. With 2 bases clipped from V and 7 bases from J, the junction kept 6 bases outside the gene matches. The CDR3 nucleotides read TGCGCCAGCAGCCAATACGGACAGGGGAGCAATTCACCCCTCCACTTT. This gives the protein CASSQYGQGSNSPLHF.

This clone occurred once. The chain is built from TRBV30 and TRBJ1-6; no definite D call. The CDR3 consists of 12 residues. Germline CDR1 and CDR2: GTSNPN and SVGIG (reference sequence). Trimming left V 4 bases short and J 9 bases short, with 10 bases between. Written as DNA, the CDR3 is TGTGCCTGGAATCTGGGCGGTTCACCCCTCCACTTT. This sequence encodes CAWNLGGSPLHF.

V gene TRBV28 combines with J gene TRBJ1-6; 7 bases match TRBD1. Unmatched junction bases numbered 16, after V lost 4 bases and J lost 7 bases. The CDR3 covers 18 residues. Germline CDR1 reads MDHEN; CDR2 reads SYDVKM. CDR3 region: CASSYGGYFQGENSPLHF. Written as DNA, the CDR3 is TGTGCCAGCAGTTATGGAGGATACTTTCAGGGGGAAAATTCACCCCTCCACTTT.

This clone appeared once. CDR3 nucleotide sequence: TGTGCCAGAAGCTCCCTAGGGGGAGGGACAGGGAGTACCTACGAGCAGTACTTC. Translation gives CARSSLGGGTGSTYEQYF. The rearrangement joins TRBV5-3 to TRBJ2-7; 9 bases are shared with TRBD1. TRBV5-3 is an ORF for which the function is uncertain. This CDR3 has 18 amino acids. Germline trimming cut 3 bases from V and 2 bases from J; bases unmatched to any gene: 15.

The chain carries TRBV30 and TRBJ1-1, with D possibly TRBD1 on 5 matching bases. The CDR3 spans 12 residues. V gave up 5 bases and J gave up 6 bases, with 13 bases separating them. CDR1 is GTSNPN, CDR2 SVGIG, per germline (reference sequence). In nucleotides, the CDR3 is TGTGCCTGGGGCCAGGGCTCCGCTGAAGCTTTCTTT. This translates into CAWGQGSAEAFF.

The chain combines TRBV4-1 with TRBJ2-7; D is possibly TRBD1 or TRBD2 (5 bases each). Germline V lookup: CDR1 MGHRA, CDR2 YSYEKL. CDR3 length: 17 amino acids. Trimming shortened V by 1 base and J by 2 bases, and 18 bases separated the two germline ends. This CDR3 reads CASSQVAAGTVAYEQYF. DNA for the CDR3: TGCGCCAGCAGCCAAGTCGCCGCCGGGACGGTTGCCTACGAGCAGTACTTC.

The CDR3: CASRMGSGTEAFF. CDR3 nucleotides: TGCGCCAGCAGAATGGGAAGTGGCACTGAAGCTTTCTTT. The gene calls are TRBV5-1 and TRBJ1-1; D remains unclear. Looked up from germline, CDR1 is SGHRS and CDR2 is YFSETQ. V lost 5 bases and J lost 4, with 12 bases in between. The CDR3 totals 13 residues.

This clone has only one observation. V and J are TRBV28 and TRBJ1-4; no reliable D call. The germline gives CDR1 MDHEN, CDR2 SYDVKM. Between the trimmed V and J ends, which lost 5 bases and 3 bases, there was a span of 13 bases. This CDR3 comprises 15 residues. The CDR3 DNA reads as TGTGCCAGCAGTCAATTCACCTCTCCTAATGAAAAACTGTTTTTT. Translation: CASSQFTSPNEKLFF.

V is TRBV4-3 and J is TRBJ2-7; D might be TRBD2 (5 bases). The V and J ends lost 0 bases and 0 bases respectively, with 21 bases between them. Per germline, CDR1 LGHNA and CDR2 YSLEER. The CDR3 runs 19 residues. DNA of the CDR3: TGCGCCAGCAGCCAAGATCTACCAGCGGCCGGATCCTACTCCTACGAGCAGTACTTC. Translation gives CASSQDLPAAGSYSYEQYF.